A selection of T cell receptor beta chains follows, all from one sample in a study of blood T cell repertoires in COVID-19. The assay was immunoSEQ multiplex PCR, and TCRdb's table has in-frame clones only and misses some. The sample lists tens of thousands of clones, approximately 86% occurring once. Sequenced material: peripheral blood. The receptors were gathered from a man between 40 and 49 years old with acute or convalescent COVID-19. Each CDR3 is given with its conserved first and last residue. D genes are given only for firm matches. Expanded clones get a size class; other rows say once, few or many, or leave the size out.

clone size: once; V gene: TRBV11-2; D gene: TRBD2; J gene: TRBJ2-1; CDR3 protein: CASSFEREGSEQFF; CDR3 DNA: TGTGCCAGCAGCTTCGAGCGGGAGGGGAGTGAGCAGTTCTTC
clone size: -; V gene: TRBV27; D gene: TRBD1; J gene: TRBJ2-7; CDR3 protein: CASGPQGAYEQYF; CDR3 DNA: TGTGCCAGCGGACCACAGGGGGCCTACGAGCAGTACTTC
clone size: -; V gene: TRBV14; D gene: -; J gene: TRBJ1-1; CDR3 protein: CASSQGAGLSPEAFF; CDR3 DNA: TGTGCCAGCAGCCAAGGAGCCGGTCTTAGTCCTGAAGCTTTCTTT
clone size: -; V gene: TRBV7-9; D gene: TRBD2; J gene: TRBJ2-7; CDR3 protein: CASSPRTSGYEQYF; CDR3 DNA: TGTGCCAGCAGCCCGCGGACTAGCGGGTACGAGCAGTACTTC
clone size: -; V gene: TRBV7-3; D gene: -; J gene: TRBJ2-1; CDR3 protein: CASSLASYNEQFF; CDR3 DNA: TGTGCCAGCAGCTTGGCCTCCTACAATGAGCAGTTCTTC
clone size: -; V gene: TRBV5-4; D gene: -; J gene: TRBJ2-1; CDR3 protein: CASSLVAFSGRNEQFF; CDR3 DNA: TGTGCCAGCAGCTTGGTCGCCTTTTCAGGCCGCAATGAGCAGTTCTTC
clone size: -; V gene: TRBV9; D gene: TRBD1; J gene: TRBJ2-1; CDR3 protein: CASSVSGTGAYNEQFF; CDR3 DNA: TGTGCCAGCAGCGTATCGGGGACAGGCGCTTACAATGAGCAGTTCTTC
clone size: -; V gene: TRBV5-1; D gene: -; J gene: TRBJ2-2; CDR3 protein: CASSLAPNTGELFF; CDR3 DNA: TGCGCCAGCAGCTTGGCCCCAAACACCGGGGAGCTGTTTTTT
clone size: -; V gene: TRBV19; D gene: -; J gene: TRBJ2-4; CDR3 protein: CASSMAGVGKNIQYF; CDR3 DNA: TGTGCCAGTAGTATGGCAGGGGTTGGCAAAAACATTCAGTACTTC
clone size: -; V gene: TRBV24-1; D gene: TRBD1; J gene: TRBJ1-1; CDR3 protein: CATSDRQTGDTEAFF; CDR3 DNA: TGTGCCACCAGTGATCGGCAGACAGGGGACACTGAAGCTTTCTTT
clone size: -; V gene: TRBV19; D gene: -; J gene: TRBJ1-1; CDR3 protein: CASSMAGVRNTEAFF; CDR3 DNA: TGTGCCAGTAGTATGGCGGGGGTGAGGAACACTGAAGCTTTCTTT
clone size: -; V gene: TRBV7-9; D gene: TRBD1; J gene: TRBJ1-5; CDR3 protein: CASSLWAGTGEQPQHF; CDR3 DNA: TGTGCCAGCAGCCTATGGGCGGGGACAGGGGAACAGCCCCAGCATTTT
clone size: -; V gene: TRBV13; D gene: TRBD2; J gene: TRBJ2-7; CDR3 protein: CASRKLAGGSLEQYF; CDR3 DNA: TGTGCCAGCAGGAAACTAGCGGGGGGTTCCCTCGAGCAGTACTTC
clone size: once; V gene: TRBV11-3; D gene: -; J gene: TRBJ1-6; CDR3 protein: CASSLKANSPLHF; CDR3 DNA: TGTGCCAGCAGCTTGAAAGCTAATTCACCCCTCCACTTT
clone size: -; V gene: TRBV12-5; D gene: -; J gene: TRBJ2-6; CDR3 protein: CASGLSGYSGANVLTF; CDR3 DNA: TGTGCTAGTGGTTTGTCAGGGTACTCTGGGGCCAACGTCCTGACTTTC
clone size: -; V gene: TRBV7-2; D gene: -; J gene: TRBJ1-1; CDR3 protein: CASSYRRQATSTEAFF; CDR3 DNA: TGTGCCAGCAGCTACCGAAGACAGGCGACGAGCACTGAAGCTTTCTTT
clone size: -; V gene: TRBV7-6; D gene: -; J gene: TRBJ2-1; CDR3 protein: CASSLGHTVGAYNEQFF; CDR3 DNA: TGTGCCAGCAGCTTAGGGCATACGGTTGGGGCTTACAATGAGCAGTTCTTC
clone size: -; V gene: TRBV7-9; D gene: TRBD1; J gene: TRBJ1-1; CDR3 protein: CASSFGPRGPNTEAFF; CDR3 DNA: TGTGCCAGCAGCTTCGGGCCCAGGGGGCCTAACACTGAAGCTTTCTTT
clone size: many; V gene: TRBV18; D gene: -; J gene: TRBJ1-1; CDR3 protein: CASSRPTGLRNTEAFF; CDR3 DNA: TGTGCCAGCTCAAGACCGACAGGCTTAAGAAACACTGAAGCTTTCTTT
clone size: -; V gene: TRBV7-9; D gene: TRBD2; J gene: TRBJ2-3; CDR3 protein: CASSPPGAGGGTQYF; CDR3 DNA: TGTGCCAGCAGCCCGCCGGGAGCGGGGGGGGGTACGCAGTATTTT